The clone carrying this TCR beta chain came up many times. Its antigen is as yet unknown. This sample was taken from a study of early T cells in non-severe SARS-CoV-2 infection. Individual cDNA molecules were tagged with unique molecular identifiers, the study reported. MiXCR, run by TCRdb on the 5' RACE reads, gives a single entry per CDR3 protein. This sample has 55,000 to 70,000 distinct CDR3 sequences, with roughly 10% found just once. The CDR3 loop spans 14 amino acids. The V gene's germline CDR1 is LGHNA and CDR2 YNFKEQ. Trimming cost V 5 bases and J 7 bases; bases outside gene matches: 8. Study-wide points: The study's VDJdb matching favored anti-spike CD8 responses and missed private and CD4 specificities.

Sequenced sample: whole blood. The V call is TRBV4-2, the J call TRBJ2-7; 10 bases agree with TRBD2. This clonotype originated in an adult who was a healthcare worker with PCR-confirmed SARS-CoV-2 infection or an uninfected control (not recorded which). The CDR3 loop is CASSDSGRYGEQYF. The CDR3 DNA reads TGTGCCAGCAGCGATAGCGGGAGGTATGGTGAGCAGTACTTC.